These 9 T cell receptor beta chains were sequenced from one sample in a study of control samples from healthy donors and cancer patients. This table comes from immunoSEQ multiplex PCR, and its TCRdb copy is limited to in-frame clones, with some not included. Altogether around 130,000 clones are present, 80% to 95% being singletons, with the ten largest covering about 2.5%. Sequencing was done on a sample of blood. The receptors originated from a young man in good health.

The chain links TRBV7-3 to TRBJ2-3; 8 positions match TRBD2. This CDR3 has 16 residues. The ends lost 5 bases at V and 4 bases at J; junction bases unmatched: 11. The germline V gene encodes CDR1 SGHTA and CDR2 FQGTGA. The CDR3 DNA follows: TGTGCCAGCAGCCCCAAAAGCGGGAGATCGGCAGATACGCAGTATTTT. Amino acid sequence: CASSPKSGRSADTQYF. Based on the CDR3 plus reference TRBV7-3 and TRBJ2-3, the full variable domain is GAGVSQTPSNKVTEKGKYVELRCDPISGHTALYWYRQSLGQGPEFLIYFQGTGAADDSGLPNDRFFAVRPEGSVSTLKIQRTERGDSAVYLCASSPKSGRSADTQYFGPGTRLTVL.

This rearrangement joins TRBV7-4 to TRBJ1-1, with unresolved D. CDR1 and CDR2 (germline): SGHVT, SQSDAQ. V was cut by 1 base and J by 2 bases, with 8 bases left in between. CDR3 length equals 14 residues. CDR3 amino acids: CASSLGTYNTEAFF. For the CDR3, the DNA is TGTGCCAGCAGCTTAGGGACCTATAACACTGAAGCTTTCTTT.

This clone was recorded only once. The chain has TRBV2 and TRBJ2-7, with a tentative D call TRBD1 (6 bases). V was clipped by 6 bases and J by 4 bases, with 10 bases between them. This CDR3 contains 12 residues. Per the germline V gene, CDR1 is SNHLY and CDR2 is FYNNEI. The CDR3 nucleotides are TGTGCCAGCAGGGACAGATCATACGAGCAGTACTTC. Amino acids: CASRDRSYEQYF.

This clone has a single count. V gene TRBV13 combines with J gene TRBJ1-6; D not certain. Germline CDR1 reads PRHDT; CDR2 reads FYEKMQ (reference sequence). The CDR3 is 15 amino acids. The V end was cut by 3 bases, the J end by 4 bases, with 10 bases between. CDR3 residues: CASSFGSGYNSPLHF. DNA for the CDR3: TGTGCCAGCAGCTTCGGGAGCGGGTATAATTCACCCCTCCACTTT.

This chain connects TRBV6-2 or TRBV6-3 to TRBJ2-2; D gene uncertain. The V gene lost 5 bases and the J gene lost 5 bases, with 9 bases spanning the gap. This CDR3 is built from 13 residues. In germline, CDR1 is MNHEY, CDR2 SVGEGT. CDR3 DNA: TGTGCCAGCAGTGTTGCGTTAACCGGGGAGCTGTTTTTT. This translates into CASSVALTGELFF.

V and J are TRBV12-1 and TRBJ2-2; the table calls TRBD2, which could not be checked here. TRBV12-1 is designated a pseudogene. CDR3 length: 12 amino acids. CDR3 sequence: CASRGGYGELFF. The CDR3 DNA is TGTGCCAGCAGGGGGGGATACGGGGAGCTGTTTTTT.

This chain connects TRBV28 to TRBJ1-4; D remains unclear. This CDR3 has 15 residues. The V and J ends lost 6 bases and 0 bases respectively, with 11 bases between them. Germline loops: CDR1 MDHEN, CDR2 SYDVKM. CDR3 in amino acids: CASSRWTTTNEKLFF. CDR3 coding DNA: TGTGCCAGCAGCCGTTGGACCACAACTAATGAAAAACTGTTTTTT.

In DNA form, the CDR3 reads TGTGCCAGCAGTTACGCCACGGCCGATAATTCACCCCTCCACTTT. This encodes CASSYATADNSPLHF. The chain couples TRBV6-5 to TRBJ1-6; D not resolved. Trimming pared 2 bases from V and 5 bases from J, leaving 10 bases between. The CDR3 consists of 15 residues. From germline, CDR1 is MNHEY and CDR2 SVGAGI.

The V gene is TRBV6-2 or TRBV6-3, the J gene TRBJ1-2; TRBD1 aligns across 7 bases. The CDR3 is made up of 16 amino acids. Germline CDR1 MNHEY, CDR2 SVGEGT. After removal of 6 bases from V and 4 bases from J, the junction contained 14 bases not matched to a gene. CDR3 sequence: CASRPPGQRGTYGYTF. Here the CDR3 DNA reads TGTGCCAGCAGGCCTCCGGGACAGCGGGGGACCTATGGCTACACCTTC.